The rows below give T cell receptor beta chains drawn from one sample of a study of T-cell memory formation after mild COVID-19. Each CDR3 protein gets one entry after TCRdb re-called the 5' RACE reads with MiXCR. The sample includes hundreds of thousands of distinct CDR3 sequences, about 19% of them seen just once. The specimen sequenced was PBMCs or a T cell subset sorted from them (not recorded which). The source of these receptors is an adult woman who had mild COVID-19 (a few samples of this study predate the infection). Cell type and time point are not known. Both conserved end residues are part of each CDR3. The D gene is left open where the match is weak. Clone size is shown for a subset of rows, as once, few, many or a class of expanded clone.

d_gene: NA; len: 14; abundance: few; v_gene: TRBV20-1; j_gene: TRBJ1-1; CDR3nt: TGCAGTGCTAGGCGCGGACTTTCGAACACTGAAGCTTTCTTT; CDR3aa: CSARRGLSNTEAFF
d_gene: TRBD2; len: 17; abundance: NA; v_gene: TRBV10-3; j_gene: TRBJ2-5; CDR3nt: TGTGCCATCAGTCCGGGACTAGCGGGGGGACGTCAAGAGACCCAGTACTTC; CDR3aa: CAISPGLAGGRQETQYF
d_gene: NA; len: 13; abundance: NA; v_gene: TRBV29-1; j_gene: TRBJ1-6; CDR3nt: TGCAGCGTTAGTGTGGCAGAGAATTCACCCCTCCACTTT; CDR3aa: CSVSVAENSPLHF
d_gene: TRBD1; len: 12; abundance: NA; v_gene: TRBV5-4; j_gene: TRBJ2-4; CDR3nt: TGTGCCAGCAAAGGGACAGGGGCCATTCAGTACTTC; CDR3aa: CASKGTGAIQYF
d_gene: NA; len: 16; abundance: few; v_gene: TRBV7-9; j_gene: TRBJ2-7; CDR3nt: TGTGCCAGCAGCTTCTTACCGGGTGATAGCGCTGTCGAGCAGTACTTC; CDR3aa: CASSFLPGDSAVEQYF
d_gene: TRBD2; len: 14; abundance: few; v_gene: TRBV19; j_gene: TRBJ2-7; CDR3nt: TGTGCCAGTAGTATTGGCGGGAGCCCCTACGAGCAGTACTTC; CDR3aa: CASSIGGSPYEQYF
d_gene: NA; len: 15; abundance: NA; v_gene: TRBV5-1; j_gene: TRBJ2-6; CDR3nt: TGCGCCAGCAGCCAACAGGACTCTGGGGCCAACGTCCTGACTTTC; CDR3aa: CASSQQDSGANVLTF
d_gene: TRBD1; len: 15; abundance: NA; v_gene: TRBV6-1; j_gene: TRBJ2-7; CDR3nt: TGTGCCAGCAGCCACCCTGGACAGGACTCCTACGAGCAGTACTTC; CDR3aa: CASSHPGQDSYEQYF
d_gene: NA; len: 15; abundance: few; v_gene: TRBV6-5; j_gene: TRBJ1-4; CDR3nt: TGTGCCAGCGGCGAAGCCCCGCACACTAATGAAAAACTGTTTTTT; CDR3aa: CASGEAPHTNEKLFF
d_gene: NA; len: 13; abundance: NA; v_gene: TRBV5-1; j_gene: TRBJ2-1; CDR3nt: TGCGCCAGCAGCTTGTGGCAGAACAATGAGCAGTTCTTC; CDR3aa: CASSLWQNNEQFF
d_gene: TRBD1; len: 14; abundance: few; v_gene: TRBV9; j_gene: TRBJ1-2; CDR3nt: TGTGCCAGCAGCTTAGACAGGGACAACTATGGCTACACCTTC; CDR3aa: CASSLDRDNYGYTF
d_gene: NA; len: 13; abundance: NA; v_gene: TRBV6-1; j_gene: TRBJ2-3; CDR3nt: TGTGCCAGCAGTGAAGCGGACGGACATACGCAGTATTTT; CDR3aa: CASSEADGHTQYF
d_gene: TRBD1; len: 14; abundance: NA; v_gene: TRBV6-5; j_gene: TRBJ2-7; CDR3nt: TGTGCCAGCAGTTACCGGGACAGGGGGCTAGAGCAGTACTTC; CDR3aa: CASSYRDRGLEQYF
d_gene: NA; len: 18; abundance: NA; v_gene: TRBV18; j_gene: TRBJ2-6; CDR3nt: TGTGCCAGCTCACCACGAGGACAGCATAGCTCTGGGGCCAACGTCCTGACTTTC; CDR3aa: CASSPRGQHSSGANVLTF
d_gene: TRBD2; len: 15; abundance: NA; v_gene: TRBV6-2/TRBV6-3; j_gene: TRBJ2-3; CDR3nt: TGTGCCAGCAGCCTTGGCGGGAGAAGCGCAGATACGCAGTATTTT; CDR3aa: CASSLGGRSADTQYF
d_gene: NA; len: 14; abundance: NA; v_gene: TRBV15; j_gene: TRBJ1-1; CDR3nt: TGTGCCACCAGCAGAAGGGTGGGCGACCTTGAAGCTTTCTTT; CDR3aa: CATSRRVGDLEAFF
d_gene: NA; len: 15; abundance: many; v_gene: TRBV5-6; j_gene: TRBJ2-1; CDR3nt: TGTGCCAGCAGCCTGCCCAGGCTGTGGCGGGATGAGCAGTTCTTC; CDR3aa: CASSLPRLWRDEQFF
d_gene: NA; len: 14; abundance: NA; v_gene: TRBV30; j_gene: TRBJ2-7; CDR3nt: TGTGCCTGGAGTGTATGGCAGGAACCCTACGAGCAGTACTTC; CDR3aa: CAWSVWQEPYEQYF
d_gene: NA; len: 11; abundance: NA; v_gene: TRBV3-1; j_gene: TRBJ1-2; CDR3nt: TGTGCCAGCAGCCAAACCCTCGGCTACACCTTC; CDR3aa: CASSQTLGYTF
d_gene: NA; len: 13; abundance: NA; v_gene: TRBV12-3/TRBV12-4; j_gene: TRBJ2-1; CDR3nt: TGTGCCAGCTGTCCCTCTAGCAGGCCCGAGCAGTTCTTC; CDR3aa: CASCPSSRPEQFF
d_gene: NA; len: 15; abundance: few; v_gene: TRBV5-1; j_gene: TRBJ1-1; CDR3nt: TGCGCCAGCAGCTTGGGCCGGATTGGGGACACTGAAGCTTTCTTT; CDR3aa: CASSLGRIGDTEAFF
d_gene: TRBD1; len: 17; abundance: few; v_gene: TRBV7-9; j_gene: TRBJ1-1; CDR3nt: TGTGCCAGCAGCTTAGCGGCAGGGGGCTCCATGAACACTGAAGCTTTCTTT; CDR3aa: CASSLAAGGSMNTEAFF
d_gene: NA; len: 12; abundance: NA; v_gene: TRBV24-1; j_gene: TRBJ2-3; CDR3nt: TGTGCCACCGCCGGCAACACAGATACGCAGTATTTT; CDR3aa: CATAGNTDTQYF
d_gene: TRBD2; len: 21; abundance: few; v_gene: TRBV20-1; j_gene: TRBJ2-3; CDR3nt: TGCAGTGCCAGACCCGCCGCCCGGCCCGGGGTCTTAGCGGGGGGCACAGATACGCAGTATTTT; CDR3aa: CSARPAARPGVLAGGTDTQYF
d_gene: TRBD1; len: 16; abundance: few; v_gene: TRBV10-3; j_gene: TRBJ1-5; CDR3nt: TGTGCCATCAGTGAGCGAGGGGACAGACAGAATCAGCCCCAGCATTTT; CDR3aa: CAISERGDRQNQPQHF
d_gene: NA; len: 13; abundance: few; v_gene: TRBV7-2; j_gene: TRBJ2-1; CDR3nt: TGTGCCAGCAGCTTAGCCACGCTCAATGAGCAGTTCTTC; CDR3aa: CASSLATLNEQFF
d_gene: NA; len: 8; abundance: NA; v_gene: TRBV20-1; j_gene: TRBJ2-4; CDR3nt: TGCAGTGCTAGAGGCGGGTACTTC; CDR3aa: CSARGGYF
d_gene: TRBD1; len: 17; abundance: few; v_gene: TRBV19; j_gene: TRBJ2-6; CDR3nt: TGTGCCAGTTCAGAAGGGACAGGGCGCACTGGGGCCAACGTCCTGACTTTC; CDR3aa: CASSEGTGRTGANVLTF